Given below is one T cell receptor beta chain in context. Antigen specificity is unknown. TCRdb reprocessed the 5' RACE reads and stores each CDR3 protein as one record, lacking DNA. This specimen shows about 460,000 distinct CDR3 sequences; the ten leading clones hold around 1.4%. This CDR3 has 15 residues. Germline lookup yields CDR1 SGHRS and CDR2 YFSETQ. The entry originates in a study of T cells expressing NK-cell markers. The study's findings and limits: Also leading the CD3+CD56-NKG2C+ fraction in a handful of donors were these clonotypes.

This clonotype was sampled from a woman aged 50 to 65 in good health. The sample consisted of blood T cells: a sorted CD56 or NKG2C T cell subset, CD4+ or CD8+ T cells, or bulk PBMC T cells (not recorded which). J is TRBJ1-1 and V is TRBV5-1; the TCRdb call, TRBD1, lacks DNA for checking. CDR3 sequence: CASSLQGKGPTEAFF.